Included here is one TCR beta chain sequence, with context. The data are from a study of T cell responses to AZD1222 COVID-19 vaccine. TCRdb's table, derived via immunoSEQ multiplex PCR, lists solely in-frame clones and lacks some. The profile shows about 130,000 clones, 93% of them singletons. There are 15 residues in the CDR3. Trimming left V 4 bases short and J 5 bases short, with 15 bases between. Germline CDR1 is LNHDA and CDR2 is SQIVND (reference sequence). This clonotype was sampled from an adult in good health. This sequence joins TRBV19 and TRBJ1-5, with D hard to call. Sequenced here: peripheral blood, sampled on day 0 of AZD1222 vaccination. The CDR3: CASSTDWDYYQPQHF. In DNA, the CDR3 is TGTGCCAGTAGTACAGACTGGGATTACTATCAGCCCCAGCATTTT.